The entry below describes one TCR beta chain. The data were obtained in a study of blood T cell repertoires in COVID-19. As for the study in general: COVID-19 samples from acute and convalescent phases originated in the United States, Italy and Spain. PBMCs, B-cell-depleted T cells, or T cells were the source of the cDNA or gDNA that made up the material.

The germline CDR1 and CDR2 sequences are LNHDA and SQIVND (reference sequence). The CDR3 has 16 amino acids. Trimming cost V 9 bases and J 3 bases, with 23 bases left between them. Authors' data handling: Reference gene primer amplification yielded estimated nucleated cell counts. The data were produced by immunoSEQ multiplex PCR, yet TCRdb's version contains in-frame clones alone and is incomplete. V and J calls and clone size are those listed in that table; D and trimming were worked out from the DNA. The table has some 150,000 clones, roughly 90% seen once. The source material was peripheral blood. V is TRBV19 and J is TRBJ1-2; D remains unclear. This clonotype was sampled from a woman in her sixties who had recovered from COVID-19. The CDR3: CASGPHAGGADYGYTF. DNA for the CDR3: TGTGCCAGCGGTCCCCATGCAGGAGGCGCGGACTATGGCTACACCTTC.